This TCR beta chain was recovered during a study of blood T cells in healthy people across ages. A second PCR of about 7 to 11 cycles used a sample-barcoded 5' primer and a J-beta primer mix. Using its own MiXCR run on the 5' RACE reads, TCRdb lists one record per CDR3 protein. The table records 550,000 to 650,000 distinct CDR3 sequences, about 29% of them present only once. Germline assignment: CDR1 SQVTM and CDR2 ANQGSEA. The CDR3 has 17 residues. Trimming stripped 0 bases from V and 0 bases from J, with 14 bases between. Of note for this clonotype: The antigen is not known.

General observations from the study: Comparison with aged donors showed that long-lived donors had more naive CD4+ cells and higher diversity.

Individuals who donated were healthy Caucasians from Russia aged roughly 6 to 95. This same sample was also part of a study on T cells of mothers and their children. That report notes: The cDNA synthesis received all extracted RNA, at around 1.6 ug per 15 ul. Slightly higher but non-significant overlap marked related mother-child pairs versus unrelated pairs.

This chain uses TRBV29-1 with TRBJ1-4, with D uncertain. Sequencing was performed on blood. The origin of this receptor is a boy between 2 and 10 years old in good health. The CDR3 DNA follows: TGCAGCGTTGAAGATTGGGCGGGGTCATCAACTAATGAAAAACTGTTTTTT. As protein: CSVEDWAGSSTNEKLFF.